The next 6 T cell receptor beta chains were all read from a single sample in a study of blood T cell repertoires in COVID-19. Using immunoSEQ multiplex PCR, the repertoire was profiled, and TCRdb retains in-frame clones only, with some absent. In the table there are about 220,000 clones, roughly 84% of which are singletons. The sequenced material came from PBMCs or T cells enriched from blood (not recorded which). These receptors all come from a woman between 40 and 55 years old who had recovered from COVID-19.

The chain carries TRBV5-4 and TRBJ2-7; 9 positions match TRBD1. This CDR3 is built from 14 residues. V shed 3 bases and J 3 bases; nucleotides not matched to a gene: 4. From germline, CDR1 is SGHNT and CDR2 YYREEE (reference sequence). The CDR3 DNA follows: TGTGCCAGCAGCTCGGGACAGGGATACTACGAGCAGTACTTC. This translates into CASSSGQGYYEQYF.

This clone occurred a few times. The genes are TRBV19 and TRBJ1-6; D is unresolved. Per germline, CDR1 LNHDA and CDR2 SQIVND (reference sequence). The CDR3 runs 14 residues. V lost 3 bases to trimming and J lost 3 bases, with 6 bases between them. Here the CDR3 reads CASSIRDYNSPLHF. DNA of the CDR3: TGTGCCAGTAGTATCCGGGACTATAATTCACCCCTCCACTTT.

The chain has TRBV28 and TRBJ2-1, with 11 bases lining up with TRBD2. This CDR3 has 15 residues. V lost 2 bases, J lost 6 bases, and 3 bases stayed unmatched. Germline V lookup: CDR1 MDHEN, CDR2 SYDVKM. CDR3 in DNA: TGTGCCAGCAGTTTAAGACTAGCGGGGCTCAATGAGCAGTTCTTC. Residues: CASSLRLAGLNEQFF.

This chain's CDR3 is CASSLAKDGKYSGANVLTF. CDR3 bases: TGTGCCAGCAGCTTAGCGAAGGACGGGAAGTATTCTGGGGCCAACGTCCTGACTTTC. The chain carries TRBV7-8 and TRBJ2-6, with D perhaps matching TRBD2 (5 bases). V was trimmed by 0 bases and J by 1 base, leaving 16 bases between them. The CDR3 contains 19 residues. The V gene's germline CDR1 is SGHVS and CDR2 FQNEAQ.

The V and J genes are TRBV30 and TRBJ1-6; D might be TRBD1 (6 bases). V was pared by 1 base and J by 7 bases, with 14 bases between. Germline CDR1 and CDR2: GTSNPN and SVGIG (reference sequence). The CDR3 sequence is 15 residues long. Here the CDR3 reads CAWSDLRTENSPLHF. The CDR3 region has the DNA TGTGCCTGGAGTGACCTCCGGACAGAAAATTCACCCCTCCACTTT.

Here the CDR3 reads CSVVRVLRAGTDTQYF. The DNA for the CDR3 is TGCAGCGTTGTCCGCGTACTCCGGGCGGGGACAGATACGCAGTATTTT. This chain links TRBV29-1 with TRBJ2-3; weak D call: TRBD2 (6 bases). The CDR3 sequence is 16 residues long. V was shortened by 4 bases and J by 3 bases, with 20 bases between the two germline ends. Germline lookup yields CDR1 SQVTM and CDR2 ANQGSEA.